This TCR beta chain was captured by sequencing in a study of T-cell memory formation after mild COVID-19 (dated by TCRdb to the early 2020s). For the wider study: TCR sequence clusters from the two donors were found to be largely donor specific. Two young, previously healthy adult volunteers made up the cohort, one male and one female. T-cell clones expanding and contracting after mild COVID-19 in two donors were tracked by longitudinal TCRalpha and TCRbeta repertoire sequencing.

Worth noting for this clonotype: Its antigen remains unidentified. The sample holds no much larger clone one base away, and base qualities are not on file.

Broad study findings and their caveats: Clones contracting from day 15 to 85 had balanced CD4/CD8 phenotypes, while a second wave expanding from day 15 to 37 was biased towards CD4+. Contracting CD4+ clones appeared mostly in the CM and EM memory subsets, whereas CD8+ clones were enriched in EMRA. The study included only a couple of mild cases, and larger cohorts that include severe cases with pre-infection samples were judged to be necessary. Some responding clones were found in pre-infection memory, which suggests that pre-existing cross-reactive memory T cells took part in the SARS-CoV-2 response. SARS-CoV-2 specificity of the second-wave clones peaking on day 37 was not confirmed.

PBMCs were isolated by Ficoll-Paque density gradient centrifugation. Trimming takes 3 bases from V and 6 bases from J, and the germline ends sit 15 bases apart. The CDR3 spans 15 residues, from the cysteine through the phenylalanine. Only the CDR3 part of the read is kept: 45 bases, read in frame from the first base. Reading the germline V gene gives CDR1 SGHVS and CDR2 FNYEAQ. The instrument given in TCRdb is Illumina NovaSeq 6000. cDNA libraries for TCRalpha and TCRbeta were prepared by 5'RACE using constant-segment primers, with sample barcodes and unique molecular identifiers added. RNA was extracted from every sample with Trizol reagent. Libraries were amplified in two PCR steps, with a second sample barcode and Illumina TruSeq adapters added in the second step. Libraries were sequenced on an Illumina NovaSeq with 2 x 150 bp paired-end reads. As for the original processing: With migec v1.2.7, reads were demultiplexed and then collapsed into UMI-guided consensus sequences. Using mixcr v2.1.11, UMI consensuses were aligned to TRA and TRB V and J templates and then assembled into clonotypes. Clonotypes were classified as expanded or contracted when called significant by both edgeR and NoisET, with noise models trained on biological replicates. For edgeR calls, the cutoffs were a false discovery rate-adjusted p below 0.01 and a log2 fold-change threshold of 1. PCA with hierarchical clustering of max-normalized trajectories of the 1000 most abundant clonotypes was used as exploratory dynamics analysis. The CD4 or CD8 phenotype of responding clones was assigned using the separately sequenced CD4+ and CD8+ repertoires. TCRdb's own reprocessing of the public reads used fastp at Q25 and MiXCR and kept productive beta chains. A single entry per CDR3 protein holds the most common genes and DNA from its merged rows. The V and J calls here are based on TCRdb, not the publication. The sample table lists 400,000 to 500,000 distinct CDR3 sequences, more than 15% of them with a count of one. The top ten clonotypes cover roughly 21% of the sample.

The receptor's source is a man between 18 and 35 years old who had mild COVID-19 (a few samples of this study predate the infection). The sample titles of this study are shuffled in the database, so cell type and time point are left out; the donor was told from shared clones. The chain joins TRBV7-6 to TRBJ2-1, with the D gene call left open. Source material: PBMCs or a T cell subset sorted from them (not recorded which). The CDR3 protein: CASSLVGYLSNEQFF. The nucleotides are TGTGCCAGCAGCTTGGTCGGGTATCTGAGCAATGAGCAGTTCTTC.